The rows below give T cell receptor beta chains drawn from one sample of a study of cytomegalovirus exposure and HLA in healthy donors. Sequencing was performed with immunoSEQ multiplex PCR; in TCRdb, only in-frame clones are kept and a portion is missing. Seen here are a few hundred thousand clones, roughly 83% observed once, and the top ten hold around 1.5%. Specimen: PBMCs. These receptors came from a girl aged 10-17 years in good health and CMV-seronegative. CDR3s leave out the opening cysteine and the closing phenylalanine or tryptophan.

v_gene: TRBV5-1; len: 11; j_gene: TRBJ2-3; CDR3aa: ASSLLGTDTQY
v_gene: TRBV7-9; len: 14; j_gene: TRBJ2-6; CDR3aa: ASSLFALSGANVLT
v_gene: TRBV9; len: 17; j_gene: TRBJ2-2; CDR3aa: ASSARELAGGLNTGELF
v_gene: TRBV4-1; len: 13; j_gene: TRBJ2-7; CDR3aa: ASSQVMAGYYEQY
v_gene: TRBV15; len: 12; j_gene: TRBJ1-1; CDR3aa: ATNRGPPSDEAF
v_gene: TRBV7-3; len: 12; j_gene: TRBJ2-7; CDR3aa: ASSRGTSFLEQY
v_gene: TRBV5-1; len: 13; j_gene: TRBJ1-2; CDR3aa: ASSLNPGFNYGYT
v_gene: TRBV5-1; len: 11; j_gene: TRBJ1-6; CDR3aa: ASSLSLDSPLH
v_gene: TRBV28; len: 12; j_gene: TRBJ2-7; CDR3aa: ASSDRGFLDEQY
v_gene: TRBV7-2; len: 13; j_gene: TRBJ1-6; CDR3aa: ASRSDRGTGSPLH
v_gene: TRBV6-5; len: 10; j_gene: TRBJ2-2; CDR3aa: ASESLTGELF
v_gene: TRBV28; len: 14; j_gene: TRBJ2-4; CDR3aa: ASSLEGARSKNIQY
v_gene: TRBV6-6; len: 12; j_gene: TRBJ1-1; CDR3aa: ASSYSTGNTEAF
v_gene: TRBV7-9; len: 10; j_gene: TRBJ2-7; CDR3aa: ASSFAGYEQY
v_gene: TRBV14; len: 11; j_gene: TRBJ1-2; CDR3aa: ASSQVSTRGYT
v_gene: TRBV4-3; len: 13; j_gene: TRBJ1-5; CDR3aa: ALRQGTFPNQPQH
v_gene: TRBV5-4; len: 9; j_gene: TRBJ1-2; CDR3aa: ALKGGDGYT
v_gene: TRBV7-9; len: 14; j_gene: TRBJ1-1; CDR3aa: ASSGGGSPMNTEAF
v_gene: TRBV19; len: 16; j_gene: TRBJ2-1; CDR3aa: ASSMVVAARAGYNEQF
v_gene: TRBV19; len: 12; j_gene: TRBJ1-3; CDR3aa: ASSITEGRNTIY
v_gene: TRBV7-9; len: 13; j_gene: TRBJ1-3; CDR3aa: SSRSQGSSGNTIY
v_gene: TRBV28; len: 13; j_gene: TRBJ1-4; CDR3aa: ASKNPGFSGEKLF
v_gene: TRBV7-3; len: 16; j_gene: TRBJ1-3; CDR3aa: ASSSLSGGEPSGNTIY
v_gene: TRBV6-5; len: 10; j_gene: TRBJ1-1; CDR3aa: ASRYRGTEAF
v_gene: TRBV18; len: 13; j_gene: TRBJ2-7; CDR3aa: ASSASGTGNYEQY
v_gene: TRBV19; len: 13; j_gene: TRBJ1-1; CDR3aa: ASSDGTGPNTEAF
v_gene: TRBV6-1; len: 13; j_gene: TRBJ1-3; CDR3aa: ASSGGHLSGNTIY
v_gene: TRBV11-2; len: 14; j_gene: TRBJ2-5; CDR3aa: ASSLGTSEHQETQY
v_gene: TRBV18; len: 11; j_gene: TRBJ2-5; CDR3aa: ASSPGQQETQY
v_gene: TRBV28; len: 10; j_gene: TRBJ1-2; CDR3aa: ASRTGPLGLT
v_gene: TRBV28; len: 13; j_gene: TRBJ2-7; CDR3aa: ASQTAAESSYEQY
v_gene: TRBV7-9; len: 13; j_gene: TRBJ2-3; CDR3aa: ASSPRGLMGDTQY
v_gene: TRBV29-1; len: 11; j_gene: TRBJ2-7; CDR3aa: SAADSKNYEQY
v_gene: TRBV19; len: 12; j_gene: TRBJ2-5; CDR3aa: ASSIARSVQTQY
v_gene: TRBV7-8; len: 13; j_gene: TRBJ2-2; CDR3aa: ASSRRWQRTGELF
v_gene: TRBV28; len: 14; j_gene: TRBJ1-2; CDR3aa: ASSLYLTGGSYGYT
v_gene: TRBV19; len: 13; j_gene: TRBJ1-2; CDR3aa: ASSSRDNTVYGYT
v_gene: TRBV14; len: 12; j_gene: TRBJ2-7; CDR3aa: ASSLGLATYEQY